The 6 T cell receptor beta chains listed next were all sequenced from one sample in a study of blood T cell repertoires in COVID-19. The repertoire was sequenced with immunoSEQ multiplex PCR; TCRdb's copy has only in-frame clones and lacks some. The sample yields hundreds of thousands of clones, 84% seen once. The sample taken for sequencing was peripheral blood. These receptors all stem from a man aged 25 to 45 with active or convalescent COVID-19.

The chain uses TRBV19 and TRBJ1-5; the D gene is possibly TRBD1 (5 bases). Germline V gene sequence: CDR1 LNHDA, CDR2 SQIVND (reference sequence). This CDR3 is 17 amino acids long. V was trimmed by 5 bases and J by 1 base, leaving 18 bases between them. CDR3 in DNA: TGTGCCAGTAGTTTCCCGGGACTGGAGGGCAGCAATCAGCCCCAGCATTTT. It codes for CASSFPGLEGSNQPQHF.

In its sample, this clone was seen a few times. CDR3 loop: CASSQDWQVEKLFF. Here the CDR3 DNA reads TGCGCCAGCAGCCAAGATTGGCAGGTTGAAAAACTGTTTTTT. This rearrangement joins TRBV4-3 to TRBJ1-4; no reliable D call. The germline V gene encodes CDR1 LGHNA and CDR2 YSLEER. This CDR3 has 14 amino acids. The V end was cut by 0 bases, the J end by 7 bases, with 9 bases between.

The chain uses TRBV24-1 and TRBJ1-2; 9 bases are a match to TRBD1. The J segment lost 3 bases and the V segment lost 1 base, leaving 2 bases of the junction unmatched. The CDR3 is made up of 15 amino acids. Germline lookup yields CDR1 KGHDR and CDR2 SFDVKD. The CDR3 region is CATSDFGTGHYGYTF. CDR3 nucleotide sequence: TGTGCCACCAGTGATTTCGGGACAGGGCACTATGGCTACACCTTC.

V and J are TRBV7-2 and TRBJ2-1, with 12 bases matching TRBD2. Germline CDR1 reads SGHTA; CDR2 reads FQGNSA. This CDR3 comprises 19 residues. Unmatched junction bases numbered 11, after V lost 2 bases and J lost 3 bases. DNA for the CDR3: TGTGCCAGCAGCTTATATCGACTAGCGGGGGAGCTGGGCTACAATGAGCAGTTCTTC. Residues: CASSLYRLAGELGYNEQFF.

The chain couples TRBV5-1 to TRBJ2-7, with D possibly TRBD1 on 6 matching bases. V lost 0 bases and J lost 4, with 14 bases in between. Germline lookup yields CDR1 SGHRS and CDR2 YFSETQ. CDR3 length: 15 amino acids. The CDR3 loop reads CASSLATGQGYEQYF. CDR3 DNA sequence: TGCGCCAGCAGCTTGGCCACTGGGCAGGGGTACGAGCAGTACTTC.

The chain has TRBV7-2 and TRBJ1-2; 10 nucleotides agree with TRBD1. The J segment lost 8 bases and the V segment lost 1 base, leaving 4 bases of the junction unmatched. The CDR3 consists of 14 residues. Per the germline V gene, CDR1 is SGHTA and CDR2 is FQGNSA. For the CDR3, the DNA is TGTGCCAGCAGCTTAGGACAGGGGGCACGGGGCTACACCTTC. This codes for CASSLGQGARGYTF.